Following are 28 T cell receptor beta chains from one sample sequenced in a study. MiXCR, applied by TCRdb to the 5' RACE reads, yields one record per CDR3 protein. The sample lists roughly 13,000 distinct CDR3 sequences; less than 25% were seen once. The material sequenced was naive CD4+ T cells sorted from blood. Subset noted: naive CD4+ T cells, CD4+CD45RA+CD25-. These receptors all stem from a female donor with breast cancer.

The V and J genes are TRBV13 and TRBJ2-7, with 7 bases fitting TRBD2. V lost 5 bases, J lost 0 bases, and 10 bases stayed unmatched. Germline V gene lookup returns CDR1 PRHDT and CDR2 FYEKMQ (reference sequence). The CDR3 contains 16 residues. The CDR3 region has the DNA TGTGCCAGCAGCGGGCGGCTAGCGGAAAGCTCCTACGAGCAGTACTTC. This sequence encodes CASSGRLAESSYEQYF.

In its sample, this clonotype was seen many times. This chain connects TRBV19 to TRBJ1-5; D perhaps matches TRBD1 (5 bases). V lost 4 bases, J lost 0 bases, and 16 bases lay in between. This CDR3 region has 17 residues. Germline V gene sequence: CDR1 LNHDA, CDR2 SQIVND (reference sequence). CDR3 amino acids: CASSRGTGGYSNQPQHF. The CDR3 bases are TGTGCCAGTAGTAGGGGTACAGGCGGTTATAGCAATCAGCCCCAGCATTTT.

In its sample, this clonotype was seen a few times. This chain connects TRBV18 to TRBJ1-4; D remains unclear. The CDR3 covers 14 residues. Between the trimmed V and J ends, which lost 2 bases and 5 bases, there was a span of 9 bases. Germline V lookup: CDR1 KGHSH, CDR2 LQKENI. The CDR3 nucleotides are TGTGCCAGCTCACCATCAAGGGCCAATGAAAAACTGTTTTTT. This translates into CASSPSRANEKLFF.

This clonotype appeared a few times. DNA of the CDR3: TGTGCCAGCAGCGTAGGGGGCGGGAGGGCCTACGAGCAGTACTTC. Protein sequence: CASSVGGGRAYEQYF. The chain employs TRBV9 and TRBJ2-7; 9 bases align to TRBD2. This CDR3 is built from 15 residues. CDR1 is SGDLS, CDR2 YYNGEE, per germline. The ends lost 0 bases at V and 2 bases at J; junction bases unmatched: 3.

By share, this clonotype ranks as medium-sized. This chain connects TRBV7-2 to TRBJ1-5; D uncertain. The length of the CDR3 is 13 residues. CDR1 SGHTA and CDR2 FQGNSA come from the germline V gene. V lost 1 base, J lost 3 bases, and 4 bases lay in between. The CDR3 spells CASSLGANQPQHF. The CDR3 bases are TGTGCCAGCAGCTTAGGAGCCAATCAGCCCCAGCATTTT.

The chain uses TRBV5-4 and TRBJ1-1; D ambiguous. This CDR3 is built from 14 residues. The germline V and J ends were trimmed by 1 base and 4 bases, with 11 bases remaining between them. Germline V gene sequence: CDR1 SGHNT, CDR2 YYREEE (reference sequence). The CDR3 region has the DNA TGTGCCAGCAGCTTGATACACAGTAGCACTGAAGCTTTCTTT. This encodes CASSLIHSSTEAFF.

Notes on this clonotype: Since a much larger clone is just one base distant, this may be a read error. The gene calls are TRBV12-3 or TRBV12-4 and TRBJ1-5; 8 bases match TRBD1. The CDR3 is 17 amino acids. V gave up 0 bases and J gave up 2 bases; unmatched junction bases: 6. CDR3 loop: CASSLASSGGRNQPQHF. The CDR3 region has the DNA TGTGCCAGCAGTTTAGCATCCTCAGGGGGCCGCAATCAGCCCCAGCATTTT.

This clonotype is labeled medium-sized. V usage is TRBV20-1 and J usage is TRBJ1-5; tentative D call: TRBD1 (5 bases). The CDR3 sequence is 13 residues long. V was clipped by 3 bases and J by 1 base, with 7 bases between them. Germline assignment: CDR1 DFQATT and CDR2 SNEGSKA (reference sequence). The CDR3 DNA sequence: TGCAGTGCTAGGGGGCTGAGCAATCAGCCCCAGCATTTT. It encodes CSARGLSNQPQHF.

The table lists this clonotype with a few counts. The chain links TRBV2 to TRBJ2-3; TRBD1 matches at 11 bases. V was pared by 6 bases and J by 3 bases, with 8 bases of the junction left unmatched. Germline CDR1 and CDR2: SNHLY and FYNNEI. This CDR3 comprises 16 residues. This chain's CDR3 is CASRSRDRGETDTQYF. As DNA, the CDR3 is TGTGCCAGCAGAAGCCGGGACAGGGGGGAGACAGATACGCAGTATTTT.

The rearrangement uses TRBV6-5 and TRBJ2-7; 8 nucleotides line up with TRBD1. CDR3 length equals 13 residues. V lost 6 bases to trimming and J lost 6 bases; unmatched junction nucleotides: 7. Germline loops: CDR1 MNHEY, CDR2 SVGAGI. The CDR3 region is CASRRTGGGEQYF. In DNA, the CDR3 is TGTGCCAGCAGACGAACAGGGGGAGGCGAGCAGTACTTC.

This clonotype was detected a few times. CDR3 nucleotides: TGTGCCAGCAGCGCCTACCTGGAGGGGGAAGCTTTCTTT. Residues: CASSAYLEGEAFF. The rearrangement uses TRBV9 and TRBJ1-1; D perhaps matches TRBD1 (5 bases). Trimming removed 3 bases from V and 8 bases from J, with 14 bases in between. CDR1 is SGDLS and CDR2 is YYNGEE in the germline V gene. The CDR3 loop spans 13 amino acids.

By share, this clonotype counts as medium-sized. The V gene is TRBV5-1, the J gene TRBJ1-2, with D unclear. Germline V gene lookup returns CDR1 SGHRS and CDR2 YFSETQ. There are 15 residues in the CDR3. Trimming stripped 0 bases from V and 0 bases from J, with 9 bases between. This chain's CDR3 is CASSLGQYTNYGYTF. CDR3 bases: TGCGCCAGCAGCTTGGGGCAATATACTAACTATGGCTACACCTTC. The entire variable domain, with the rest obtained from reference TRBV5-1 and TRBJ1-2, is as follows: KAGVTQTPRYLIKTRGQQVTLSCSPISGHRSVSWYQQTPGQGLQFLFEYFSETQRNKGNFPGRFSGRQFSNSRSEMNVSTLELGDSALYLCASSLGQYTNYGYTFGSGTRLTVV.

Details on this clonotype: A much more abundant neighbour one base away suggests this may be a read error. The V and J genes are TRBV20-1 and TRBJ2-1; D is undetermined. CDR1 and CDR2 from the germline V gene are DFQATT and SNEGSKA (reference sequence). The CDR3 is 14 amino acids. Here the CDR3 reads CSASRRSSYNEQSF. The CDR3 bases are TGCAGTGCTAGTCGCAGGAGCTCCTACAATGAGCAGTCCTTC.

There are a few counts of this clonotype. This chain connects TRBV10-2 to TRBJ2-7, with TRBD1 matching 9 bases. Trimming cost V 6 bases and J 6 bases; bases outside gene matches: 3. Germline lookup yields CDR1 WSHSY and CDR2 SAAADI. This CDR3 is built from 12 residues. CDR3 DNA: TGCGCCAGCAGCGGACAGGGGTTCGAGCAGTACTTC. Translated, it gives CASSGQGFEQYF.

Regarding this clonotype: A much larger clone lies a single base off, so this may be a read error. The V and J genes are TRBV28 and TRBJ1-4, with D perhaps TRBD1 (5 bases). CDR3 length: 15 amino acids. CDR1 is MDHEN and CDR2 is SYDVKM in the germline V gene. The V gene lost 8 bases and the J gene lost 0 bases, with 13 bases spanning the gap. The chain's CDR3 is CASGAGPATNEKLFF. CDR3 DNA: TGTGCCAGCGGGGCGGGGCCGGCAACTAATGAAAAACTGTTTTTT.

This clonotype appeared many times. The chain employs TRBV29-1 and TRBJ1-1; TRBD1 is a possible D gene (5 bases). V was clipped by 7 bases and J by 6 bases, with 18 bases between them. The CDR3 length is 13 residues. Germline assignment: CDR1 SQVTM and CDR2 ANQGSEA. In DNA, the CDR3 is TGCAGCGCCCCGACAGATACCTACGCTGAAGCTTTCTTT. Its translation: CSAPTDTYAEAFF.

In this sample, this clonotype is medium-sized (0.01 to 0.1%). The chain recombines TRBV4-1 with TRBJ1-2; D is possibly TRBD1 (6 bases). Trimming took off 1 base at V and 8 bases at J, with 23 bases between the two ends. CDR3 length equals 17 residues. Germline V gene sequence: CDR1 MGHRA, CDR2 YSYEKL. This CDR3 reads CASSQVVAGAGVEGYTF. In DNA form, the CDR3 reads TGCGCCAGCAGCCAAGTAGTTGCAGGGGCAGGAGTTGAAGGCTACACCTTC.

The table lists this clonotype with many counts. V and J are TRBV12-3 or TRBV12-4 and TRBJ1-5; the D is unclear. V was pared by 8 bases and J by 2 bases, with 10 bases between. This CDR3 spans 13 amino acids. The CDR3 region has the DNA TGTGCCAGCGGCGTGTACGGCAATCAGCCCCAGCATTTT. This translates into CASGVYGNQPQHF.

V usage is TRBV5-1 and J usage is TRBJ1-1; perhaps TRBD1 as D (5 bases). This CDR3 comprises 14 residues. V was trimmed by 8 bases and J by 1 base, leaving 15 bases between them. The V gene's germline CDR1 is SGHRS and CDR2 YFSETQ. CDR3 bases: TGCGCCAGTACTTTGGGGGAGCCGAACACTGAAGCTTTCTTT. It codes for CASTLGEPNTEAFF.

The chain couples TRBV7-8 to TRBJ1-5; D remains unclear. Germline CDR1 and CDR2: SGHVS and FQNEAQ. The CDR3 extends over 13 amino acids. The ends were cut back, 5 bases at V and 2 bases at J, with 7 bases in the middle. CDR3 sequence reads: CASSRLGNQPQHF. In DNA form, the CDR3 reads TGTGCCAGCAGCCGGTTAGGCAATCAGCCCCAGCATTTT.

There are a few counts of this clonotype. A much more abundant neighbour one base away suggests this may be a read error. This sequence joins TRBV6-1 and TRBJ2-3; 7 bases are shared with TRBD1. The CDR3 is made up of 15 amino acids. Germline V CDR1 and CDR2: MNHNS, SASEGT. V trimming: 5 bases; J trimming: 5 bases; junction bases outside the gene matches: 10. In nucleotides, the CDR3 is TGTGCCAGCAGTCTACAGGGGCTCGAGGGAGATACGCAGTATTTT. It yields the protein CASSLQGLEGDTQYF.

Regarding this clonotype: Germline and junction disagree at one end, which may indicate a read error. The CDR3 loop is CSARDGTSSSYNEQLF. The CDR3, as DNA: TGCAGTGCTAGAGATGGGACGTCGAGCTCCTACAATGAGCAGCTCTTC. The chain has TRBV20-1 and TRBJ2-1; D is tentatively TRBD1 or TRBD2 (5 bases each). Per germline, CDR1 DFQATT and CDR2 SNEGSKA (reference sequence). This CDR3 has 16 amino acids.

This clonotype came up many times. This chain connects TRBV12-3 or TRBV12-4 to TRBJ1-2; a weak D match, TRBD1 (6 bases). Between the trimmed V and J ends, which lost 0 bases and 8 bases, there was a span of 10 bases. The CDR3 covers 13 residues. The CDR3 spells CASSLAGARGYTF. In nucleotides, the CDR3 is TGTGCCAGCAGTTTAGCGGGGGCGCGGGGCTACACCTTC.

The CDR3 protein is CACPGRLTEAFF. DNA for the CDR3: TGTGCCTGCCCCGGCAGGCTGACTGAAGCTTTCTTT. The chain employs TRBV19 and TRBJ1-1; D gene uncertain. The CDR3 sequence is 12 residues long. CDR1 is LNHDA, CDR2 SQIVND, per germline (reference sequence). V gave up 11 bases and J gave up 5 bases, with 15 bases separating them.

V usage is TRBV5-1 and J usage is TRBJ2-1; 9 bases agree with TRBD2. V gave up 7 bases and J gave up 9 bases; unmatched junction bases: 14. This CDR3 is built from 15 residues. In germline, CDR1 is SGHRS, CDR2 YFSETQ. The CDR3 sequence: CASVLASGTQSEQFF. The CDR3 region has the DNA TGCGCCAGCGTCCTCGCTAGCGGGACCCAGAGTGAGCAGTTCTTC.

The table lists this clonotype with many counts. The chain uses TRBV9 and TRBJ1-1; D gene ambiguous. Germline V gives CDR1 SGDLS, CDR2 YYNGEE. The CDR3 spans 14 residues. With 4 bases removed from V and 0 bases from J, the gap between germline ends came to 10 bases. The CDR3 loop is CASSSLGLNTEAFF. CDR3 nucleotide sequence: TGTGCCAGCAGCTCCCTCGGACTGAACACTGAAGCTTTCTTT.

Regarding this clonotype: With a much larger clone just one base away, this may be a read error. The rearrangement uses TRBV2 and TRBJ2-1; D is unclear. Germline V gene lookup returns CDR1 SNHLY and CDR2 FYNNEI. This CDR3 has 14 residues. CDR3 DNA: TGTGCCAGCAGTGACATCAGCTCCCACAATGAGCAGTTCTTC. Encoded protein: CASSDISSHNEQFF. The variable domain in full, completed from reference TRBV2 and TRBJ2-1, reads EPEVTQTPSHQVTQMGQEVILRCVPISNHLYFYWYRQILGQKVEFLVSFYNNEISEKSEIFDDQFSVERPDGSNFTLKIRSTKLEDSAMYFCASSDISSHNEQFFGPGTRLTVL.

The CDR3 DNA is TGTGCCAGCAGTTTCGCCCAGTGGACTAGCGGGAGGCCCTACAATGAGCAGTTCTTC. This sequence encodes CASSFAQWTSGRPYNEQFF. This chain joins TRBV6-2 or TRBV6-3 and TRBJ2-1, with 14 nucleotides matching TRBD2. Germline CDR1 reads MNHEY; CDR2 reads SVGEGT. CDR3 length: 19 residues. Trimming at V came to 4 bases and at J to 2 bases, leaving 10 bases not matched to a gene.